This T cell receptor beta chain was identified during a study of T-cell reconstitution after alpha-beta-depleted transplantation in children. During its preparation, the TCRbeta library received unique molecular identifiers. TCRdb analysed the PCR reads with MiXCR anew, one entry per CDR3 protein. The top ten hold around 20% of the sample, which has 84,000 or so distinct CDR3 sequences, around 15% seen once. CDR1 is DFQATT and CDR2 is SNEGSKA in the germline V gene (reference sequence). The CDR3 is 14 amino acids. The germline V and J ends were trimmed by 3 bases and 4 bases, with 10 bases remaining between them.

This chain uses TRBV20-1 with TRBJ1-6, with D perhaps TRBD1 (6 bases). Material: PBMCs, mostly from graft donor cells, obtained 180 days after TCRalphabeta/CD19-depleted stem cell transplant. This receptor was taken from a male patient under 10 years old who had a stem cell transplant for acute lymphoblastic leukemia, so the T cells may come from the graft donor. CDR3 nucleotide sequence: TGCAGTGCTAGCCCAGGGGCATATAATTCACCCCTCCACTTT. This encodes CSASPGAYNSPLHF.